These 22 T cell receptor beta chains share one sample of origin, sequenced in a study of shared clonotypes between healthy human individuals. The table came from immunoSEQ multiplex PCR; TCRdb's copy has only in-frame clones and leaves some out. The table includes more than 500,000 clones, approximately 95% detected once. Terminally differentiated effector memory CD45RA+ cells were left out of the naive CD8 fraction, which was CD45RO-negative and positively selected for CCR7. Sequencing was done on a sample of naive CD8+ T cells sorted from blood. These receptors all come from a woman aged 25 to 39 in good health.

This clone was seen just once. The rearrangement uses TRBV9 and TRBJ2-1, with a possible D match to TRBD2 (5 bases). V lost 4 bases, J lost 4 bases, and 9 bases lay in between. Germline assignment: CDR1 SGDLS and CDR2 YYNGEE. The CDR3 is 13 residues long. The CDR3, as DNA: TGTGCCAGCAGCCCCACTAGATACAATGAGCAGTTCTTC. It specifies CASSPTRYNEQFF.

The rearrangement joins TRBV11-1 to TRBJ2-1; 11 bases align to TRBD2. The J segment lost 9 bases and the V segment lost 0 bases, leaving 16 bases of the junction unmatched. Germline V gene sequence: CDR1 SGHAT, CDR2 FQDESV (reference sequence). This CDR3 is built from 19 residues. CDR3 loop: CASSLAPGWSLAGGVEQFF. The CDR3, as DNA: TGTGCCAGCAGCTTAGCCCCGGGGTGGTCGCTAGCGGGAGGAGTTGAGCAGTTCTTC.

The gene calls are TRBV15 and TRBJ2-1; D gene uncertain. The CDR3 contains 15 residues. CDR1 and CDR2 (germline): LNHNV, YYDKDF (reference sequence). Trimming removed 6 bases at V and 2 bases at J, with 14 bases between. CDR3 in amino acids: CATSNPIETYNEQFF. The CDR3 nucleotides read TGTGCCACCAGTAACCCGATAGAGACCTACAATGAGCAGTTCTTC. Complete variable domain (other parts from reference TRBV15 and TRBJ2-1): DAMVIQNPRYQVTQFGKPVTLSCSQTLNHNVMYWYQQKSSQAPKLLFHYYDKDFNNEADTPDNFQSRRPNTSFCFLDIRSPGLGDTAMYLCATSNPIETYNEQFFGPGTRLTVL.

The CDR3 reads CASSGGLAGEISTETQYF. The DNA for the CDR3 is TGTGCCAGCAGCGGGGGACTAGCGGGAGAAATTTCGACAGAGACCCAGTACTTC. This chain joins TRBV9 and TRBJ2-5; TRBD2 matches 14 bases. The germline gives CDR1 SGDLS, CDR2 YYNGEE. V shed 3 bases and J 4 bases; nucleotides not matched to a gene: 11. This CDR3 contains 18 residues.

This clone was seen more than once but under ten times. The same CDR3 can be traced to other DNA sequences in this sample. The chain has TRBV7-9 and TRBJ2-7; no definite D call. This CDR3 spans 13 amino acids. Trimming removed 1 base at V and 3 bases at J, with 7 bases between. Germline V gene sequence: CDR1 SEHNR, CDR2 FQNEAQ (reference sequence). The CDR3 sequence: CASSLGVVYEQYF. As DNA, the CDR3 is TGTGCCAGCAGCTTAGGCGTCGTCTACGAGCAGTACTTC.

This chain uses TRBV19 with TRBJ1-2, with TRBD1 identical over 8 bases. Germline lookup yields CDR1 LNHDA and CDR2 SQIVND (reference sequence). The J segment lost 6 bases and the V segment lost 7 bases, leaving 7 bases of the junction unmatched. This CDR3 spans 13 amino acids. CDR3 protein: CASTSDRVDGYTF. The CDR3 bases are TGTGCCAGTACCTCGGACAGGGTCGATGGCTACACCTTC.

The chain joins TRBV5-6 to TRBJ2-7, with D perhaps TRBD1 or TRBD2 (5 bases each). This CDR3 contains 12 residues. V lost 0 bases and J lost 7, with 8 bases in between. Germline CDR1 and CDR2: SGHDT and YYEEEE. The CDR3 DNA follows: TGTGCCAGCAGCTTGGGGGACGCGGAGCAGTACTTC. Residues: CASSLGDAEQYF.

The chain uses TRBV2 and TRBJ2-3, with a possible D match to TRBD2 (5 bases). The germline V gene has CDR1 SNHLY and CDR2 FYNNEI. The V and J ends lost 5 bases and 0 bases respectively, with 15 bases between them. There are 16 residues in the CDR3. CDR3 in DNA: TGTGCCAGCAGTCGTCGGGGAAGTGCTAGCACAGATACGCAGTATTTT. Translation: CASSRRGSASTDTQYF.

This clone was recorded once. This rearrangement joins TRBV19 to TRBJ2-7; 11 bases match TRBD2. Germline values: CDR1 LNHDA, CDR2 SQIVND (reference sequence). The V and J ends lost 4 bases and 2 bases, in that order; junction bases with no gene match: 10. The CDR3 is 17 amino acids. As DNA, the CDR3 is TGTGCCAGTAGTACCCCGAGGGCTAGCGGGAGGCCCTACGAGCAGTACTTC. This sequence encodes CASSTPRASGRPYEQYF.

This rearrangement joins TRBV7-9 to TRBJ1-1; D call uncertain. Trimming removed 1 base at V and 8 bases at J, with 14 bases between. Germline V lookup: CDR1 SEHNR, CDR2 FQNEAQ (reference sequence). The CDR3 has 14 residues. The CDR3 DNA reads TGTGCCAGCAGCTTAGTTCGGGTCGTCACAGAAGCTTTCTTT. Its protein is CASSLVRVVTEAFF.

J is TRBJ1-1 and V is TRBV13; TRBD1 might be the D (6 bases). From germline, CDR1 is PRHDT and CDR2 FYEKMQ (reference sequence). The V end was cut by 0 bases, the J end by 5 bases, with 10 bases between. The CDR3 runs to 14 residues. In nucleotides, the CDR3 is TGTGCCAGCAGCTTAGGTGCAGGGGAGACTGAAGCTTTCTTT. It yields the protein CASSLGAGETEAFF.

V is TRBV7-2 and J is TRBJ2-7; no firm D call. V lost 1 base and J 3 bases, leaving 10 bases between the germline ends. Per the germline V gene, CDR1 is SGHTA and CDR2 is FQGNSA. The CDR3 has 14 residues. The DNA for the CDR3 is TGTGCCAGCAGCTTAGGGGTGACCGGCTACGAGCAGTACTTC. Translation: CASSLGVTGYEQYF.

This chain connects TRBV30 to TRBJ1-1; D possibly corresponds to TRBD1 (5 bases). Between the trimmed V and J ends, which lost 2 bases and 7 bases, there was a span of 14 bases. The CDR3 consists of 13 residues. Germline V gene lookup returns CDR1 GTSNPN and CDR2 SVGIG (reference sequence). The CDR3 nucleotides read TGTGCCTGGAGTTCAGGGCAGGGCCTTGAAGCTTTCTTT. Protein sequence: CAWSSGQGLEAFF.

This clone was counted a single time. This chain joins TRBV27 and TRBJ2-7, with a weak D call TRBD2 (6 bases). CDR1 MNHEY and CDR2 SMNVEV come from the germline V gene (reference sequence). Trimming stripped 6 bases from V and 4 bases from J, with 7 bases between. CDR3 length: 11 amino acids. The CDR3 sequence is CASRTSYEQYF. CDR3 nucleotide sequence: TGTGCCAGCAGGACTAGTTACGAGCAGTACTTC.

This chain connects TRBV19 to TRBJ1-5; 7 nucleotides line up with TRBD1. Germline-derived CDR1 and CDR2 are LNHDA and SQIVND (reference sequence). CDR3 length equals 14 residues. V lost 5 bases and J lost 2; bases outside the gene matches: 3. CDR3 nucleotide sequence: TGTGCCAGTAGTGTGGGGACAGGCAATCAGCCCCAGCATTTT. Protein sequence: CASSVGTGNQPQHF.

The chain joins TRBV28 to TRBJ2-5, with D maybe TRBD2 (7 bases). Germline values: CDR1 MDHEN, CDR2 SYDVKM. Between the trimmed V and J ends, which lost 6 bases and 5 bases, there was a span of 19 bases. The CDR3 contains 15 residues. CDR3 loop: CASSGGPGGWETQYF. The CDR3 DNA is TGTGCCAGCAGCGGGGGGCCGGGAGGTTGGGAGACCCAGTACTTC.

The V call is TRBV5-8, the J call TRBJ1-5; perhaps TRBD1 as D (6 bases). V shed 4 bases and J shed 7 bases, with 21 bases lying between them. The germline gives CDR1 SGHTS, CDR2 YDEGEE. The CDR3 contains 16 residues. CDR3 in amino acids: CASSPRLGGRRQPQHF. CDR3 sequence (DNA): TGTGCCAGCAGCCCTCGGCTAGGGGGGCGCCGACAGCCCCAGCATTTT.

The rearrangement joins TRBV27 to TRBJ2-1; D perhaps matches TRBD2 (6 bases). The germline gives CDR1 MNHEY, CDR2 SMNVEV (reference sequence). The CDR3 consists of 16 residues. Trimming shortened V by 7 bases and J by 10 bases, and 26 bases separated the two germline ends. The CDR3 region is CASIHSGIAFRVEQFF. Written as DNA, the CDR3 is TGTGCCAGCATTCATAGCGGCATCGCCTTTCGCGTAGAGCAGTTCTTC.

The gene calls are TRBV10-1 and TRBJ2-1, with unresolved D. The CDR3 spans 13 residues. Germline V gene sequence: CDR1 WNHNN, CDR2 SYGVQD (reference sequence). V lost 0 bases to trimming and J lost 8 bases, with 8 bases between them. This chain's CDR3 is CASSESGGDEQFF. The CDR3 nucleotides are TGCGCCAGCAGTGAGTCGGGTGGCGATGAGCAGTTCTTC.

This sequence joins TRBV29-1 and TRBJ1-4; D is possibly TRBD1 (5 bases). Germline V lookup: CDR1 SQVTM, CDR2 ANQGSEA. V lost 5 bases, J lost 5 bases, and 9 bases lay in between. The CDR3 length is 12 residues. DNA for the CDR3: TGCAGCGTTCAGGGAGAGAATGAAAAACTGTTTTTT. As protein: CSVQGENEKLFF.

The genes are TRBV10-2 and TRBJ2-1; the D gene is possibly TRBD2 (5 bases). CDR1 is WSHSY, CDR2 SAAADI, per germline. This CDR3 region has 13 residues. With 6 bases removed from V and 5 bases from J, the gap between germline ends came to 11 bases. CDR3 loop: CASRVEGNNEQFF. DNA of the CDR3: TGCGCCAGCAGAGTAGAGGGCAACAATGAGCAGTTCTTC.

This chain uses TRBV13 with TRBJ2-7, with D possibly TRBD1 on 5 matching bases. The CDR3 totals 15 residues. Between the trimmed V and J ends, which lost 3 bases and 4 bases, there was a span of 16 bases. Looked up from germline, CDR1 is PRHDT and CDR2 is FYEKMQ (reference sequence). CDR3 protein: CASSFGIRDDYEQYF. DNA for the CDR3: TGTGCCAGCAGCTTTGGGATCAGGGATGATTACGAGCAGTACTTC.